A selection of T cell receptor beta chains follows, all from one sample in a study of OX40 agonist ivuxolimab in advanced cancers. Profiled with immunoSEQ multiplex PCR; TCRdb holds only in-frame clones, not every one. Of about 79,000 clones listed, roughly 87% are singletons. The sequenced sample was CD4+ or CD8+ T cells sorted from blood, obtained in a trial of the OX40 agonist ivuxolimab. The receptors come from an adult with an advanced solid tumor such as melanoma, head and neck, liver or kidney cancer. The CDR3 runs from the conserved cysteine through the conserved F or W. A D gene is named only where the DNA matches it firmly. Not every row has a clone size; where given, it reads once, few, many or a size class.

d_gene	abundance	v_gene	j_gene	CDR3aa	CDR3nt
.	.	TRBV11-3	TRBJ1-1	CASSLGDMNTEAFF	TGTGCCAGCAGCTTGGGGGATATGAACACTGAAGCTTTCTTT
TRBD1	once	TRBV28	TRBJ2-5	CASRTPGQGQETQYF	TGTGCCAGCAGAACACCGGGACAGGGGCAAGAGACCCAGTACTTC
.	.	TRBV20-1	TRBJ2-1	CSASTEEQFF	TGCAGTGCCTCGACGGAGGAGCAGTTCTTC
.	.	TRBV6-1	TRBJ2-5	CASSEVPGTTFWIGTQYF	TGTGCCAGCAGTGAAGTTCCTGGAACTACCTTTTGGATAGGGACCCAGTACTTC
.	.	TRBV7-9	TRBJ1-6	CASSGTGSYNSPLHF	TGTGCCAGCAGCGGGACTGGATCCTATAATTCACCCCTCCACTTT
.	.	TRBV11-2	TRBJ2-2	CASSPTVGTGELFF	TGTGCCAGCAGCCCCACGGTAGGCACCGGGGAGCTGTTTTTT
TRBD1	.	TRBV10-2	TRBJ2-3	CASRGGQGAISTDTQYF	TGCGCCAGCAGGGGCGGACAGGGGGCGATCAGCACAGATACGCAGTATTTT
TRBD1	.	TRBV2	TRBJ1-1	CASSGTGVFTEAFF	TGTGCCAGCAGTGGTACAGGGGTTTTCACTGAAGCTTTCTTT
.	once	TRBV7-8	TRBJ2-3	CASSLGGATADTQYF	TGTGCCAGCAGCTTAGGAGGGGCGACGGCAGATACGCAGTATTTT
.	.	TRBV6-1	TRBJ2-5	CASRRDRGETQYF	TGTGCCAGCAGGAGGGATAGGGGAGAGACCCAGTACTTC
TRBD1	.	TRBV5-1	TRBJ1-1	CASSLGTTGVFRTEAFF	TGCGCCAGCAGCTTGGGGACGACAGGGGTCTTTAGGACTGAAGCTTTCTTT
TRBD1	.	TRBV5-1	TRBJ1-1	CASSLADRANLNTEAFF	TGCGCCAGCAGCTTGGCCGACAGGGCAAACTTGAACACTGAAGCTTTCTTT
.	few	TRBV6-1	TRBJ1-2	CASSEGQIYGYTF	TGTGCCAGCAGTGAAGGACAGATCTATGGCTACACCTTC
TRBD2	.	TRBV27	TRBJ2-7	CASRPPTGLDRPYEQYF	TGTGCCAGCAGACCACCTACTGGACTAGATCGCCCCTACGAGCAGTACTTC
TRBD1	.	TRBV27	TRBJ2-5	CASSPGTGGQRGGRETQYF	TGTGCCAGCAGCCCCGGGACAGGGGGCCAGCGGGGGGGCCGAGAGACCCAGTACTTC
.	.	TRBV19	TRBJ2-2	CASAPRGWTGELFF	TGTGCCAGCGCCCCAAGGGGTTGGACCGGGGAGCTGTTTTTT
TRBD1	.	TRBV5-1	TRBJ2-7	CASSLERGQYEQYF	TGCGCCAGCAGCTTGGAAAGGGGGCAGTACGAGCAGTACTTC
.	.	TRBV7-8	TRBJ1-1	CASSPGDGTNTEAFF	TGTGCCAGCAGCCCGGGGGACGGTACGAACACTGAAGCTTTCTTT
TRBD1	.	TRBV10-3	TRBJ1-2	CAIRRQGANYGYTF	TGTGCCATACGGAGACAGGGGGCAAACTATGGCTACACCTTC
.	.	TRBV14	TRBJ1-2	CASSHQTRSNYGYTF	TGTGCCAGCAGCCACCAGACACGATCTAACTATGGCTACACCTTC
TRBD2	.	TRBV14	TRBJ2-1	CASSRAGEYNEQFF	TGTGCCAGCAGCCGAGCGGGGGAGTACAATGAGCAGTTCTTC
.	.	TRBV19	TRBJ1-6	CASSMRGPLGNSPLHF	TGTGCCAGTAGTATGCGGGGGCCCTTAGGGAATTCACCCCTCCACTTT
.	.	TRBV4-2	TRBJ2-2	CASSTLGTGELFF	TGTGCCAGCAGCACCCTAGGGACCGGGGAGCTGTTTTTT
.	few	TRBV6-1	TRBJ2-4	CASSSGVVNIQYF	TGTGCCAGCAGTTCTGGGGTAGTTAACATTCAGTACTTC
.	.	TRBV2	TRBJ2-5	CASSFSRTQETQYF	TGTGCCAGCAGTTTCTCTAGGACCCAAGAGACCCAGTACTTC
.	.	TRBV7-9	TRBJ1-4	CASSLGGGSGEKLFF	TGTGCCAGCAGCTTAGGTGGAGGGTCAGGGGAAAAACTGTTTTTT
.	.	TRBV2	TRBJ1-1	CASSEQGVNTEAFF	TGTGCCAGCAGTGAGCAAGGGGTGAACACTGAAGCTTTCTTT
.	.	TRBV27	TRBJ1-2	CASSLLNPQELNTGTAYGYTF	TGTGCCAGCAGTTTACTTAACCCCCAGGAGCTAAACACAGGGACTGCCTATGGCTACACCTTC
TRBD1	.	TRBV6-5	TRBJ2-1	CASTRTGSYNEQFF	TGTGCCAGCACCCGGACAGGCTCCTACAATGAGCAGTTCTTC
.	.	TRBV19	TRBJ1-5	CASLGGGLSNQPQHF	TGTGCCAGTTTGGGCGGGGGCTTGAGCAATCAGCCCCAGCATTTT
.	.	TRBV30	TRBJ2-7	CAWTGASYEQYF	TGTGCCTGGACAGGGGCATCCTACGAGCAGTACTTC
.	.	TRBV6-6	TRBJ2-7	CASSPVSGSSYEQYF	TGTGCCAGCAGCCCCGTGAGCGGCAGCTCCTACGAGCAGTACTTC
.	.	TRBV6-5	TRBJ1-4	CASSLQVGEKLFF	TGTGCCAGCAGTCTACAGGTTGGCGAAAAACTGTTTTTT
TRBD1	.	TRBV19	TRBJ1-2	CASSTPGTGRNGYTF	TGTGCCAGTAGTACCCCCGGGACAGGGAGAAACGGCTACACCTTC
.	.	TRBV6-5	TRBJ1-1	CASNRGTEAFF	TGTGCCAGCAATCGGGGCACTGAAGCTTTCTTT
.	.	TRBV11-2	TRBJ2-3	CASSLDPSTDTQYF	TGTGCCAGCAGCTTGGACCCCAGCACAGATACGCAGTATTTT
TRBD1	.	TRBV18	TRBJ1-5	CASSPKGQGIQPQHF	TGTGCCAGCTCACCAAAGGGACAGGGGATTCAGCCCCAGCATTTT
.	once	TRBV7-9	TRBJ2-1	CASSLGRAPYDEQFF	TGTGCCAGCAGCTTAGGTCGGGCACCCTATGATGAGCAGTTCTTC
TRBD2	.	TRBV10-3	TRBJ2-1	CAISETLAGQYNEQFF	TGTGCCATCAGTGAAACCCTAGCGGGGCAATACAATGAGCAGTTCTTC
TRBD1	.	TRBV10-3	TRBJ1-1	CAIKKTGLDTEAFF	TGTGCCATCAAAAAGACAGGGTTGGACACTGAAGCTTTCTTT
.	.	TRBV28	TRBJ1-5	CASSEGRPQHF	TGTGCCAGCAGTGAGGGGCGGCCCCAGCATTTT
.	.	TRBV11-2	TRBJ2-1	CASSSRGAGRLYYNEQFF	TGTGCCAGCAGCTCTAGAGGCGCAGGGAGACTCTACTACAATGAGCAGTTCTTC
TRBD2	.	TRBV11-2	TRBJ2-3	CASSTSGGLNTQYF	TGTGCCAGCAGTACTAGCGGGGGGTTGAATACGCAGTATTTT
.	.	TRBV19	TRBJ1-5	CASSIGDTGQPQHF	TGTGCCAGTAGTATAGGCGATACCGGTCAGCCCCAGCATTTT
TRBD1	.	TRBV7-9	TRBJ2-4	CASSQPQGARTIQYF	TGTGCCAGCAGCCAGCCCCAGGGGGCGCGCACTATTCAGTACTTC
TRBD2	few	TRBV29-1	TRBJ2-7	CSAILAGVYEQYF	TGCAGCGCAATACTAGCGGGGGTCTACGAGCAGTACTTC
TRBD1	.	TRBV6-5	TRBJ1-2	CASSYSGTGGFSYTF	TGTGCCAGCAGTTACTCGGGGACAGGGGGCTTTAGCTACACCTTC
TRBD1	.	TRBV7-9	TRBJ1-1	CASSLQGASDTEAFF	TGTGCCAGCAGCTTACAGGGGGCCTCGGACACTGAAGCTTTCTTT
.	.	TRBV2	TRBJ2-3	CASSYDSTDTQYF	TGTGCCAGCAGTTACGACAGTACAGATACGCAGTATTTT
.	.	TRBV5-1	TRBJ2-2	CASSLEAAGGELFF	TGCGCCAGCAGCTTGGAGGCCGCAGGTGGGGAGCTGTTTTTT
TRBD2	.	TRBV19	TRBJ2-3	CASSIPSGGKDTQYF	TGTGCCAGTAGTATCCCTAGCGGGGGGAAAGATACGCAGTATTTT
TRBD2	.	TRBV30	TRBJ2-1	CAWSRVAGGLLNEQFF	TGTGCCTGGAGTCGTGTAGCGGGGGGGCTTCTAAATGAGCAGTTCTTC
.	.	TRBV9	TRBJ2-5	CASSALDREGTQYF	TGTGCCAGCAGCGCCCTGGACAGGGAGGGGACCCAGTACTTC
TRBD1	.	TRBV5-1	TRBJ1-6	CASSLAGTGNNSPLHF	TGCGCCAGCAGCTTGGCCGGGACAGGGAATAATTCACCCCTCCACTTT
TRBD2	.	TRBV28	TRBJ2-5	CASKQGGGAQETQYF	TGTGCCAGCAAACAAGGCGGGGGGGCCCAAGAGACCCAGTACTTC
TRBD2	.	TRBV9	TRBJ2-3	CASSAGTRQNTQYF	TGTGCCAGCAGCGCCGGGACTAGACAAAATACGCAGTATTTT
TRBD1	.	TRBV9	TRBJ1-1	CASSPRDRGYEAFF	TGTGCCAGCAGCCCCCGGGACAGGGGGTATGAAGCTTTCTTT